The 24 T cell receptor beta chains reported below all come from one sample, sequenced in a study of tumour-infiltrating T cells in Burkitt lymphoma. Measured with immunoSEQ multiplex PCR; TCRdb has only the in-frame clones, and not every one. The data contain about 1,700 clones, almost 70% of them singletons. Source material: tumor tissue. These receptors all come from a human donor with diffuse large B-cell lymphoma.

The chain recombines TRBV15 with TRBJ1-1; D gene uncertain. CDR1 is LNHNV and CDR2 is YYDKDF in the germline V gene (reference sequence). The V end lost 0 bases, the J end lost 4 bases, and 15 bases lay between the germline ends. The CDR3 extends over 16 amino acids. The CDR3 DNA reads as TGTGCCACCAGCAGAGATCCCTCCCGTTGGGCCACTGAAGCTTTCTTT. Translating it yields CATSRDPSRWATEAFF.

The chain employs TRBV10-3 and TRBJ2-3; tentative D call: TRBD2 (6 bases). Germline CDR1 and CDR2: ENHRY and SYGVKD. The V end was cut by 2 bases, the J end by 4 bases, with 10 bases between. The CDR3 is 14 residues long. The CDR3 coding sequence is TGTGCCATCAGTGAGCCTCTAGCGCCAGATACGCAGTATTTT. Translating it yields CAISEPLAPDTQYF.

For this clone: Other DNA sequences in this sample translate to the same CDR3. This rearrangement joins TRBV7-8 to TRBJ2-7, with TRBD2 identical over 7 bases. The junction had 15 bases not matched to a gene; V was cut back by 7 bases and J by 3 bases. CDR3 length equals 16 residues. Germline CDR1 and CDR2: SGHVS and FQNEAQ. The CDR3 nucleotides read TGTGCCAGCATCGACACGGGGGGAGCGGGGCACTACGAGCAGTACTTC. Amino acids: CASIDTGGAGHYEQYF.

With regard to this clone: A single base separates this from a much larger clone, so it may be a read error. The chain couples TRBV7-9 to TRBJ2-6, with D possibly TRBD1 on 6 matching bases. The CDR3 extends over 14 amino acids. Trimming shortened V by 8 bases and J by 5 bases, and 13 bases separated the two germline ends. Germline V gene data show CDR1 as SEHNR and CDR2 as FQNEAQ (reference sequence). The CDR3 sequence: CASRMGARANVLTF. CDR3 DNA: TGTGCCAGCCGCATGGGGGCTAGGGCCAACGTCCTGACTTTC.

The table lists this clone with a few counts. This rearrangement joins TRBV9 to TRBJ2-7; possibly TRBD2 for D (5 bases). V was cut by 2 bases and J by 0 bases, with 12 bases left in between. The germline V gene encodes CDR1 SGDLS and CDR2 YYNGEE. CDR3 size: 15 residues. CDR3 residues: CASSVRAASSYEQYF. CDR3 nucleotides: TGTGCCAGCAGCGTTCGAGCGGCAAGCTCCTACGAGCAGTACTTC.

The J gene is TRBJ2-4, the V gene TRBV13; 12 bases line up with TRBD1. CDR1 PRHDT and CDR2 FYEKMQ come from the germline V gene (reference sequence). J gave up 8 bases and V 3 bases, and 5 bases lay outside the gene matches. The CDR3 runs to 15 residues. The CDR3 nucleotides read TGTGCCAGCAGCTTCGGGACAGGGGGCCGGGACATTCAGTACTTC. Its protein product is CASSFGTGGRDIQYF. The variable domain in full, completed from reference TRBV13 and TRBJ2-4, reads AAGVIQSPRHLIKEKRETATLKCYPIPRHDTVYWYQQGPGQDPQFLISFYEKMQSDKGSIPDRFSAQQFSDYHSELNMSSLELGDSALYFCASSFGTGGRDIQYFGAGTRLSVL.

This rearrangement joins TRBV6-1 to TRBJ1-2; D possibly corresponds to TRBD1 (6 bases). V was shortened by 7 bases and J by 6 bases, with 15 bases between the two germline ends. The CDR3 has 13 amino acids. Germline values: CDR1 MNHNS, CDR2 SASEGT. Here the CDR3 reads CASKWMGGHGYTF. In DNA, the CDR3 is TGTGCCAGCAAATGGATGGGGGGCCATGGCTACACCTTC.

This clone showed up just a few times. The CDR3 is CASIQSGQETQYF. The CDR3 DNA sequence: TGTGCCAGTATCCAATCGGGGCAAGAGACCCAGTACTTC. The chain uses TRBV7-9 and TRBJ2-5; D is possibly TRBD2 (5 bases). Germline CDR1 and CDR2: SEHNR and FQNEAQ (reference sequence). The V end was cut by 9 bases, the J end by 2 bases, with 13 bases between. CDR3 length: 13 residues.

The chain links TRBV9 to TRBJ2-7, with TRBD1 matching over 9 bases. This CDR3 region has 13 residues. The V segment lost 4 bases and the J segment 8 bases; nucleotides outside the gene matches: 7. Germline V gene lookup returns CDR1 SGDLS and CDR2 YYNGEE. CDR3 DNA sequence: TGTGCCAGCAGCTCCTGGGACAGGGAAAAGCAGTACTTC. Protein sequence: CASSSWDREKQYF. Drawing the rest from reference TRBV9 and TRBJ2-7, the complete variable domain is DSGVTQTPKHLITATGQRVTLRCSPRSGDLSVYWYQQSLDQGLQFLIQYYNGEERAKGNILERFSAQQFPDLHSELNLSSLELGDSALYFCASSSWDREKQYFGPGTRLTVT.

The chain links TRBV7-9 to TRBJ2-2; no clear D. The CDR3 sequence is 14 residues long. In germline, CDR1 is SEHNR, CDR2 FQNEAQ (reference sequence). V was pared by 1 base and J by 2 bases, with 5 bases between. In DNA form, the CDR3 reads TGTGCCAGCAGCTTAGTGGTTAACACCGGGGAGCTGTTTTTT. Protein product: CASSLVVNTGELFF.

This chain's CDR3 is CASRGGQVWGNQPQHF. CDR3 DNA: TGTGCCAGCAGAGGAGGACAGGTTTGGGGCAATCAGCCCCAGCATTTT. The genes are TRBV28 and TRBJ1-5; 7 bases agree with TRBD1. CDR1 is MDHEN and CDR2 is SYDVKM in the germline V gene. With V trimmed by 6 bases and J by 2 bases, 10 bases remained unmatched. The CDR3 is 16 amino acids.

This CDR3 is CARSTDRGKTQYF. CDR3 DNA sequence: TGTGCCAGAAGCACGGACAGGGGCAAGACCCAGTACTTC. This sequence joins TRBV5-3 and TRBJ2-5, with 9 bases fitting TRBD1. TRBV5-3 is designated an ORF whose function remains uncertain. The length of the CDR3 is 13 residues. Trimming cost V 4 bases and J 6 bases; bases outside gene matches: 4.

The chain joins TRBV10-3 to TRBJ2-1; 9 bases are shared with TRBD2. J was trimmed by 8 bases and V by 6 bases; bases with no gene match: 5. Looked up from germline, CDR1 is ENHRY and CDR2 is SYGVKD. This CDR3 is built from 13 residues. The CDR3 spells CAISQRGVDEQFF. The CDR3 region has the DNA TGTGCCATCAGCCAGCGGGGGGTTGATGAGCAGTTCTTC.

The gene calls are TRBV9 and TRBJ1-5, with 8 bases lining up with TRBD1. With 5 bases clipped from V and 0 bases from J, the junction kept 7 bases outside the gene matches. CDR3 size: 16 residues. Germline lookup yields CDR1 SGDLS and CDR2 YYNGEE. The CDR3 nucleotides are TGTGCCAGCAGTGCCGGACAGGGAACTAGCAATCAGCCCCAGCATTTT. Its protein is CASSAGQGTSNQPQHF.

The chain uses TRBV5-4 and TRBJ2-1, with D possibly matching TRBD2 (6 bases). The CDR3 runs 19 residues. Germline V gene data show CDR1 as SGHNT and CDR2 as YYREEE (reference sequence). Trimming shortened V by 3 bases and J by 0 bases, and 22 bases separated the two germline ends. CDR3 amino acids: CASSSPPGGGQSSYNEQFF. CDR3 coding DNA: TGTGCCAGCAGCTCACCCCCCGGGGGAGGCCAGAGCTCCTACAATGAGCAGTTCTTC.

The chain carries TRBV7-9 and TRBJ2-5; TRBD2 aligns across 16 bases. Germline V CDR1 and CDR2: SEHNR, FQNEAQ (reference sequence). This CDR3 has 16 residues. V dropped 5 bases and J dropped 3; count of bases not matched to a gene: 3. The CDR3 DNA is TGTGCCAGCAGCCCGGGACTAGCGGGGGGGAAAGAGACCCAGTACTTC. Its protein is CASSPGLAGGKETQYF.

The gene calls are TRBV14 and TRBJ2-4, with TRBD1 identical over 11 bases. The trim removed 0 bases at V and 8 bases at J, leaving 6 bases unmatched. The CDR3 covers 16 residues. CDR1 and CDR2 from the germline V gene are SGHDN and FVKESK. CDR3 DNA: TGTGCCAGCAGCCAAGATGAAGGACAGGGGGCGGACATTCAGTACTTC. Translating gives CASSQDEGQGADIQYF.

The rearrangement links TRBV25-1 to TRBJ2-5, with no clear D. V lost 1 base and J 3 bases, leaving 12 bases between the germline ends. This CDR3 is 15 amino acids long. CDR1 MGHDK and CDR2 SYGVNS come from the germline V gene. The CDR3 nucleotides are TGTGCCAGCAGTGAATCGCGAGCAGTAGAAGAGACCCAGTACTTC. It specifies CASSESRAVEETQYF.

The V and J genes are TRBV13 and TRBJ2-1, with 10 bases lining up with TRBD2. Germline values: CDR1 PRHDT, CDR2 FYEKMQ (reference sequence). V dropped 0 bases and J dropped 4; count of bases not matched to a gene: 3. There are 16 residues in the CDR3. CDR3 coding DNA: TGTGCCAGCAGCTTAGGAGCGGGGGGGCGGTACAATGAGCAGTTCTTC. The encoded protein is CASSLGAGGRYNEQFF.

V and J are TRBV29-1 and TRBJ1-1; no reliable D call. V lost 5 bases, J lost 8 bases, and 12 bases lay in between. Germline CDR1 reads SQVTM; CDR2 reads ANQGSEA. The CDR3 covers 11 residues. As DNA, the CDR3 is TGCAGCGTTTCATGGGGAAAGGAAGCTTTCTTT. Its translation: CSVSWGKEAFF.

Details on this clone: One base away lies a much larger clone, so this may be a sequencing read error. Other DNA sequences in the sample encode the same CDR3. CDR3 coding DNA: TGTGCTAGCAGCCTGACAGGGGTTAGCAATCAGCCCCAGCATTTT. As protein: CASSLTGVSNQPQHF. The chain is built from TRBV9 and TRBJ1-5; 8 bases agree with TRBD1. CDR1 is SGDLS, CDR2 YYNGEE, per germline. The CDR3 length is 15 residues.

V and J are TRBV4-2 and TRBJ2-7; TRBD1 matches at 11 bases. This CDR3 spans 15 amino acids. Germline trimming cut 3 bases from V and 4 bases from J; bases unmatched to any gene: 5. CDR1 is LGHNA and CDR2 is YNFKEQ in the germline V gene. The chain's CDR3 is CASSQEGQGAYEQYF. The CDR3 DNA reads TGTGCCAGCAGCCAGGAAGGACAGGGGGCGTACGAGCAGTACTTC.

Only a few counts were recorded for this clone. V is TRBV19 and J is TRBJ2-2; the D gene is possibly TRBD2 (6 bases). V was cut by 5 bases and J by 5 bases, with 21 bases left in between. This CDR3 has 17 residues. Germline loops: CDR1 LNHDA, CDR2 SQIVND (reference sequence). CDR3 coding DNA: TGTGCCAGTAGTTCTTGGGACTGGGGGAGAGGGACCGGGGAGCTGTTTTTT. It translates to CASSSWDWGRGTGELFF.

By share, this clone ranks as large (0.1 to 1%). The rearrangement links TRBV7-9 to TRBJ2-2; 13 positions match TRBD2. CDR3 size: 17 residues. Germline V gene data show CDR1 as SEHNR and CDR2 as FQNEAQ (reference sequence). The trim removed 5 bases at V and 3 bases at J, leaving 6 bases unmatched. The CDR3 DNA sequence: TGTGCCAGCAGCCCTGGGACTAGCGGGACTTACACCGGGGAGCTGTTTTTT. This codes for CASSPGTSGTYTGELFF. Full variable domain (remainder filled in from reference TRBV7-9 and TRBJ2-2): DTGVSQNPRHKITKRGQNVTFRCDPISEHNRLYWYRQTLGQGPEFLTYFQNEAQLEKSRLLSDRFSAERPKGSFSTLEIQRTEQGDSAMYLCASSPGTSGTYTGELFFGEGSRLTVL.